The clone carrying this T cell receptor (beta chain) was recorded at least ten times. The sample belongs to a study of CD8+CD57+ T cells in acquired aplastic anemia. This CDR3 region has 13 residues. Germline V gives CDR1 SGHVS, CDR2 FQNEAQ. V lost 9 bases to trimming and J lost 5 bases; unmatched junction nucleotides: 7. CDR3 and TCR beta VDJ profiling relied on a genomic DNA template. TCRdb re-called the reads through MiXCR, storing one row per CDR3 protein. Among under 500,000 distinct CDR3 sequences listed, around 30% were seen once. Patients who underwent sequencing had shown CD8+CD57+ cell expansion by flow cytometry.

Material: sorted CD4+, CD8+, or CD8+CD57+ T cells (not recorded which) from PBMCs. The TCR was taken from a human donor with aplastic anemia. This rearrangement joins TRBV7-8 to TRBJ2-7, with 10 bases fitting TRBD2. DNA for the CDR3: TGTGCCAGTCTCACTAGCGGGAAAGACGAGCAGTACTTC. It encodes CASLTSGKDEQYF.